This TCR beta chain stems from a study of OX40 agonist ivuxolimab in advanced cancers. Regarding this clone: Its antigen is not identified.

Profiling relied on immunoSEQ multiplex PCR, and the TCRdb table lists in-frame clones only, not all of them. The sample holds tens of thousands of clones; under 90% are singletons and the top ten take roughly 25%. A history of autoimmune disease or systemic immunosuppression excluded patients. Overall study findings and caveats: Among the least clonally expanded were partial responders at 0.1-3.0 mg/kg.

This CDR3 comprises 15 residues. J gave up 5 bases and V 0 bases, and 6 bases lay outside the gene matches. Looked up from germline, CDR1 is MNHEY and CDR2 is SMNVEV (reference sequence). The chain carries TRBV27 and TRBJ1-2; TRBD1 aligns across 7 bases. The sample here was CD4+ or CD8+ T cells sorted from blood, taken in a trial of the OX40 agonist ivuxolimab. The sequence came from an adult with an advanced solid tumor such as melanoma, head and neck, liver or kidney cancer. CDR3: CASSLSRQGIYGYTF. In nucleotides, the CDR3 is TGTGCCAGCAGTTTATCTCGACAGGGAATTTATGGCTACACCTTC.